These T cell receptor beta chains were read from a single sample in a study of blood T cell repertoires in COVID-19. Some clones are missing from TCRdb's copy, which holds only in-frame ones; the method was immunoSEQ multiplex PCR. Of roughly 200,000 clones detected, 75% to 90% appear once; the ten largest clones hold approximately 6.7%. The sample taken for sequencing was peripheral blood. These receptors came from a middle-aged man with acute or convalescent COVID-19. The CDR3 runs from the conserved cysteine through the conserved F or W. The D gene is left open where the match is weak. Clone size is stated in some rows and not others, as once, few, many or a class when expanded.

D gene	clone size	J gene	V gene	CDR3 DNA	CDR3 protein
-	-	TRBJ1-1	TRBV5-4	TGTGCCAGCAGCTTGAAACAGCCAGGCACTGAAGCTTTCTTT	CASSLKQPGTEAFF
-	-	TRBJ1-1	TRBV19	TGTGCCTGCAAAGGGGGGGGGACTGAAGCTTTCTTT	CACKGGGTEAFF
TRBD1	-	TRBJ1-6	TRBV5-8	TGTGCCAGCAGAGTACAGGGGAACGGTAATTCACCCCTCCACTTT	CASRVQGNGNSPLHF
TRBD1	-	TRBJ1-2	TRBV7-2	TGTGCCAGCAGCTTGGGACAGGCGAAAAACTATGGCTACACCTTC	CASSLGQAKNYGYTF
TRBD2	-	TRBJ2-2	TRBV7-3	TGTGCCAGCAGCATACCGGGACTAGCGGGGGCTGACACCGGGGAGCTGTTTTTT	CASSIPGLAGADTGELFF
-	-	TRBJ1-3	TRBV7-6	TGTGCCAGCAGCTTAGTAGGTCTACAGCTGACCTCTGGAAACACCATATATTTT	CASSLVGLQLTSGNTIYF
-	-	TRBJ1-1	TRBV6-2/TRBV6-3	TGTGCCAGCAGTTACACAGAGAACACTGAAGCTTTCTTT	CASSYTENTEAFF
TRBD1	-	TRBJ1-5	TRBV27	TGTGCCAGCAGAAAGGGGGCTCAGCCCCAGCATTTT	CASRKGAQPQHF
-	once	TRBJ1-4	TRBV27	TGTGCCGGTCCCAACAGGGTTGTTGAAAAACTGTTTTTT	CAGPNRVVEKLFF
TRBD1	few	TRBJ1-1	TRBV28	TGTGCCAGCAGTTTAGTAGGGGGACAGCCGAACACTGAAGCTTTCTTT	CASSLVGGQPNTEAFF
-	-	TRBJ2-2	TRBV27	TGTGCCAGCAGTTTACTACGAGGGAAGAGGTACACCGGGGAGCTGTTTTTT	CASSLLRGKRYTGELFF
-	-	TRBJ1-2	TRBV6-7	TGTGCCAGCAGTTACTCGACAGACTACACCTTC	CASSYSTDYTF
-	-	TRBJ1-2	TRBV5-8	TGTGCCAGCAGCTCCTATAGGGGGGGAACCTATGGCTACACCTTC	CASSSYRGGTYGYTF
TRBD1	-	TRBJ2-7	TRBV19	TGTGCCAGTATTTCTCCGAGGGGGACAGGTTCCTACGAGCAGTACTTC	CASISPRGTGSYEQYF
-	-	TRBJ2-5	TRBV2	TGTGCCAGCGCTGCGGGGAGAGAGACCCAGTACTTC	CASAAGRETQYF
-	-	TRBJ1-2	TRBV6-2/TRBV6-3	TGTGCCAGCAGTAACCCTCGGGGAGGAGACTATGGCTACACCTTC	CASSNPRGGDYGYTF
-	-	TRBJ2-3	TRBV9	TGTGCCAGCAGCGTTGTAGCTGCTAGCACAGATACGCAGTATTTT	CASSVVAASTDTQYF
-	once	TRBJ1-5	TRBV30	TGTGCCTGGAGCGGAGGGAATAGCAATCAGCCCCAGCATTTT	CAWSGGNSNQPQHF
TRBD2	-	TRBJ2-1	TRBV5-1	TGCGCCAGCAGCCCCCGGGTGGCGGGGGGGGACAATGAGCAGTTCTTC	CASSPRVAGGDNEQFF
-	-	TRBJ1-2	TRBV20-1	TGCAGTGCTAGTTCCGATGGCTACACCTTC	CSASSDGYTF
TRBD1	-	TRBJ1-2	TRBV5-6	TGTGCCAGCAGCCGGGACAGGGTGGGAGGTGGCTACACCTTC	CASSRDRVGGGYTF
TRBD2	-	TRBJ2-1	TRBV14	TGTGCCAGCAGCCAAGTGTGGCTAGCGGGCTACAATGAGCAGTTCTTC	CASSQVWLAGYNEQFF
-	-	TRBJ1-5	TRBV29-1	TGCAGCGTTGCGAGTGGCAGGGGTAACAATCAGCCCCAGCATTTT	CSVASGRGNNQPQHF
-	-	TRBJ2-1	TRBV10-3	TGTGCCATCAGATGGGGGGACAATGAGCAGTTCTTC	CAIRWGDNEQFF
TRBD1	-	TRBJ2-7	TRBV6-5	TGTGCCAGCAGGGTGGGACAGGGGACCTACGAGCAGTACTTC	CASRVGQGTYEQYF
-	-	TRBJ2-1	TRBV3-1/TRBV3-2	TGTGCCAGCAGCCAAGATTTATACAATGAGCAGTTCTTC	CASSQDLYNEQFF
TRBD1	-	TRBJ1-2	TRBV11-2	TGTGCCAGCAGCTACACCGACAGGGGCTGGGACTATGGCTACACCTTC	CASSYTDRGWDYGYTF
-	-	TRBJ1-3	TRBV6-1	TGTGCCAGCAGAGAAGACGGTTCTGGAAACACCATATATTTT	CASREDGSGNTIYF
-	-	TRBJ1-3	TRBV15	TGTGCCACCGGACAGACGGGAGGAAACACCATATATTTT	CATGQTGGNTIYF
TRBD2	-	TRBJ2-1	TRBV19	TGTGCCAGTAGTATATATGGCGGGGGGACATCCTACAATGAGCAGTTCTTC	CASSIYGGGTSYNEQFF
-	-	TRBJ2-6	TRBV10-3	TGTGCCACCTCCCCGGGGGTATCGGGGGGGGCCAACGTCCTGACTTTC	CATSPGVSGGANVLTF
-	-	TRBJ2-7	TRBV21-1	TGTGCCAGCAGCAAAGCTGACAGCGGGGTCTACGAGCAGTACTTC	CASSKADSGVYEQYF
-	-	TRBJ1-2	TRBV7-6	TGTGCCAGCAGCCCAAACAGGGTACCGGGCTATGGCTACACCTTC	CASSPNRVPGYGYTF
-	-	TRBJ1-6	TRBV21-1	TGTGCCAGCAGCAAAGGGACAGGGAGTCTTACTACCTATAATTCACCCCTCCACTTT	CASSKGTGSLTTYNSPLHF
-	-	TRBJ1-6	TRBV27	TGTGCCAGCAGTTTAGTGGGGAGGGCTAATTCACCCCTCCACTTT	CASSLVGRANSPLHF
TRBD2	-	TRBJ2-1	TRBV2	TGTGCCAGCAGTGGGGAGCGGGGGAGTAAGGGCAATGAGCAGTTCTTC	CASSGERGSKGNEQFF
TRBD1	-	TRBJ2-2	TRBV18	TGTGCCAGCTCACCTCCCGGGACAGCGAACACCGGGGAGCTGTTTTTT	CASSPPGTANTGELFF
-	-	TRBJ2-2	TRBV11-3	TGTGCCAGCAGCAAGGACAGACAGAACACCGGGGAGCTGTTTTTT	CASSKDRQNTGELFF
TRBD1	-	TRBJ2-3	TRBV7-3	TGTGCCAGCAGCTTAGGGGGACAGGGCACAGATACGCAGTATTTT	CASSLGGQGTDTQYF
-	once	TRBJ1-3	TRBV7-2	TGTGCCAGCAGCCCGTTAGGGGGCTCTGGAAACACCATATATTTT	CASSPLGGSGNTIYF
-	-	TRBJ1-2	TRBV6-5	TGTGCCAGCAGTTACGACGGGGGCTATGGCTACACCTTC	CASSYDGGYGYTF
TRBD1	once	TRBJ1-4	TRBV19	TGTGCCAGTTCGGACAGGTTTAATGAAAAACTGTTTTTT	CASSDRFNEKLFF
-	-	TRBJ2-3	TRBV3-1/TRBV3-2	TGTGCCAGCAGCCAAGATAGTGGGAGGGGGTGGGCAGATACGCAGTATTTT	CASSQDSGRGWADTQYF
TRBD1	-	TRBJ1-1	TRBV6-4	TGTGCCAGCAGTGTCGAACAGGGGGTAACTGAAGCTTTCTTT	CASSVEQGVTEAFF
TRBD2	-	TRBJ2-3	TRBV9	TGTGCCAGCAGCGTAGGGGACGGGGGGGCCTATACGCAGTATTTT	CASSVGDGGAYTQYF
TRBD1	-	TRBJ2-7	TRBV7-2	TGTGCCAGCAGCTCCCCGGGACAGCGCTACGAGCAGTACTTC	CASSSPGQRYEQYF
-	-	TRBJ2-3	TRBV15	TGTGCCACCAGCACCTACAGTTTATCTAGCACAGATACGCAGTATTTT	CATSTYSLSSTDTQYF
TRBD1	once	TRBJ2-5	TRBV7-9	TGTGCCAGCAGCGACCGGGACAGGGGGCAAGAGACCCAGTACTTC	CASSDRDRGQETQYF
TRBD1	-	TRBJ1-2	TRBV7-9	TGTGCCAGCAGCTCCAGAAAAACTCGGGACAGGGAGGATGGCTACACCTTC	CASSSRKTRDREDGYTF
-	once	TRBJ2-1	TRBV3-1/TRBV3-2	TGTGCCAGCAGCCAAAGGTCAGGGTGGCACAATGAGCAGTTCTTC	CASSQRSGWHNEQFF
TRBD1	once	TRBJ1-2	TRBV10-3	TGTGCCATCAGTGAGAAGCAGGGGGAGACTAACTATGGCTACACCTTC	CAISEKQGETNYGYTF
TRBD1	few	TRBJ1-2	TRBV28	TGTGCCAGCAGTTCGCGACAGGGGGTGCGTGGCTACACCTTC	CASSSRQGVRGYTF
TRBD1	-	TRBJ1-6	TRBV6-1	TGTGCCAGCAGTGAGACCGACAGGGGGAATTCACCCCTCCACTTT	CASSETDRGNSPLHF